This TCR beta chain was retrieved from a study of control samples from healthy donors and cancer patients. TCRdb keeps only in-frame clones here, not all; method: immunoSEQ multiplex PCR. The table lists 130,000 or so clones, around 87% of them singletons. CDR3 length: 15 residues. Trimming removed 6 bases from V and 3 bases from J; junction bases left unmatched: 2. The germline V gene has CDR1 SNHLY and CDR2 FYNNEI. This clonotype was obtained from a man aged 55 to 70 in good health. The chain couples TRBV2 to TRBJ1-4; 12 nucleotides agree with TRBD1. Sample: blood. As DNA, the CDR3 is TGTGCCAGCAGGGGACAGGGGGCGGCTAATGAAAAACTGTTTTTT. Its translation: CASRGQGAANEKLFF.